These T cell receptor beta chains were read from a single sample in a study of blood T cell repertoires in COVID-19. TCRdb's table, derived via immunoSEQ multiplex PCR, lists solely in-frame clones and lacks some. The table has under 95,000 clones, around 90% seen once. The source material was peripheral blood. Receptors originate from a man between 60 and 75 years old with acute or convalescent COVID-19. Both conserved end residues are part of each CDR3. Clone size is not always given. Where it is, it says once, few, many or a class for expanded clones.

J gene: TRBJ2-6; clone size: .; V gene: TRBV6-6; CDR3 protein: CASSRPTGSTGANVLTF
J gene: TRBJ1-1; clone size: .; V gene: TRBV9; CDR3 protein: CASSASSRGEAFF
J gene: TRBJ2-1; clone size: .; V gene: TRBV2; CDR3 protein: CASRTLEDFPNNEQFF
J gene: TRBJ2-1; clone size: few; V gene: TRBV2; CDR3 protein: CASRRGNEQFF
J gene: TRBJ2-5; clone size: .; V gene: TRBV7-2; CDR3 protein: CASSLLGQGRETQYF
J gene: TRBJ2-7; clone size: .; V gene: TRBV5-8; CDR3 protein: CASSLGGQGISYEQYF
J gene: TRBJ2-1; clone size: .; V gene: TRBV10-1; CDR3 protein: CASSVGGNEQFF
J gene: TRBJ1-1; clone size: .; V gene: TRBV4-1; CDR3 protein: CASSSLGRDTEAFF
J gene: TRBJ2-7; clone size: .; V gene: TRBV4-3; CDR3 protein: CASSQDRGRGAYEQYF
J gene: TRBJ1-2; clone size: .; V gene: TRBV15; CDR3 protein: CATSSGDSDFGYTF
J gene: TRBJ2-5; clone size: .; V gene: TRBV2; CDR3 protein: CANLRGAKETQYF
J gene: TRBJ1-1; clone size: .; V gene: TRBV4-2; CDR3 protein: CASSQAAGGLGTEAFF
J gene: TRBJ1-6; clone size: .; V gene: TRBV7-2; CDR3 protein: CASSYTSGAPLHF
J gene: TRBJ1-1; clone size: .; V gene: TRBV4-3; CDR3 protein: CASSPPGGTEAFF
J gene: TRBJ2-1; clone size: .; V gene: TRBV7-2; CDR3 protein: CASSTGLAGGQLFF
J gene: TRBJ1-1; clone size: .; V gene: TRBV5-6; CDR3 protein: CASSTRDRVNTEAFF
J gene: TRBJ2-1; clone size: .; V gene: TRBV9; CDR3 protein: CASSVATPTRGGPYNEQFF
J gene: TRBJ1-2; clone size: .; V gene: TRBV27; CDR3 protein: CASSSYRHNYGYTF
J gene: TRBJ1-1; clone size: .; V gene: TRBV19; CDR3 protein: CASSITGRAEAFF
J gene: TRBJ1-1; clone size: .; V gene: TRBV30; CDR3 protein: CAWIDRDRGRGAFF
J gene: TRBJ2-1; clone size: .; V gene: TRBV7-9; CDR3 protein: CASFRGSLGEQFF
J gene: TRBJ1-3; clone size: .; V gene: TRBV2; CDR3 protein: CASTPGEGRPSGNTIYF